The present T cell receptor beta chain was sequenced within a study of CD8 T cells in ankylosing spondylitis. Study-level points and caveats: The study identified a TCR beta motif of several highly homologous variants that appeared characteristic of ankylosing spondylitis blood.

There are 16 residues in the CDR3. Trimming took 6 bases from V and 3 from J; bases not matched to a gene: 9. TCRdb used MiXCR to reprocess the 5' RACE reads, holding one entry per CDR3 protein. The table has about 540,000 distinct CDR3 sequences, approximately 12% seen once; the top ten hold about 6.5%. This clonotype came up many times. What it binds is unknown. The V call is TRBV12-3 or TRBV12-4, the J call TRBJ1-3, with TRBD1 identical over 9 bases. This receptor was identified in a male donor with ankylosing spondylitis. Sample: blood, either unsorted or a sorted T cell fraction (not recorded which). CDR3 sequence (DNA): TGTGCCAGCAGGGATTGGGACAGGGCTATTGGAAACACCATATATTTT. This codes for CASRDWDRAIGNTIYF.